This TCR beta chain was profiled in a study of blood T cell repertoires in COVID-19. Study details: Spain, Italy and the United States supplied samples that represented acute and convalescent COVID-19. Sources were T cells, B-cell-depleted T cells, or PBMCs; the material itself was cDNA or gDNA.

The V gene lost 3 bases and the J gene lost 5 bases, with 12 bases spanning the gap. The germline CDR1 and CDR2 sequences are KGHDR and SFDVKD. The CDR3 sequence is 15 residues long. Authors' data handling: The authors estimated nucleated cell counts from reference gene primer amplification. Using immunoSEQ multiplex PCR, the repertoire was profiled, and TCRdb retains in-frame clones only, with some absent. V and J calls and clone size are as listed in that table; D and trimming were resolved from the DNA. The table has fewer than 500,000 clones, over 85% seen once. A Seattle source enrolled patients during active infection and followed them longitudinally.

The clonotype was recovered from a man younger than 35 with COVID-19, enrolled during active disease. The chain joins TRBV24-1 to TRBJ2-2; D possibly corresponds to TRBD2 (6 bases). Material for sequencing was peripheral blood. The CDR3 DNA reads TGTGCCACCAGTGATGTCGGGGGAGTAACCGGGGAGCTGTTTTTT. It specifies CATSDVGGVTGELFF.